This TCR beta chain was identified in a study of T cells after yellow fever vaccination. Study summary: Fractions containing few cells were prepared with SMART-Seq v4 Ultra Low Input.

Researchers made TCR cDNA using 5'RACE template switching, and this step added a universal primer site and UMIs. TCRdb passed the 5' RACE reads through MiXCR, listing each CDR3 protein once. The table includes around 120,000 distinct CDR3 sequences, around 15% detected once. There are a few counts of this clonotype. Its antigen is unknown. Germline CDR1 reads MGHRA; CDR2 reads YSYEKL. Trimming shortened V by 2 bases and J by 4 bases, and 11 bases separated the two germline ends. The CDR3 covers 15 residues. Study-level results: Within FACS-sorted repertoires, abundant clonotypes contaminating from the bulk population could be present. Clonotype sharing between CD4 and CD8 compartments was small.

The source material was CD8+ T cells sorted from PBMCs, sampled 5 days after the yellow fever booster vaccination. V usage is TRBV4-1 and J usage is TRBJ1-4, with TRBD1 as a possible D gene (6 bases). The receptor comes from a man between 18 and 29 years old who received the YFV17D yellow fever vaccine. The CDR3 reads CASSQKQGLNEKLFF. Here the CDR3 DNA reads TGCGCCAGCAGCCAAAAACAGGGTCTTAATGAAAAACTGTTTTTT.